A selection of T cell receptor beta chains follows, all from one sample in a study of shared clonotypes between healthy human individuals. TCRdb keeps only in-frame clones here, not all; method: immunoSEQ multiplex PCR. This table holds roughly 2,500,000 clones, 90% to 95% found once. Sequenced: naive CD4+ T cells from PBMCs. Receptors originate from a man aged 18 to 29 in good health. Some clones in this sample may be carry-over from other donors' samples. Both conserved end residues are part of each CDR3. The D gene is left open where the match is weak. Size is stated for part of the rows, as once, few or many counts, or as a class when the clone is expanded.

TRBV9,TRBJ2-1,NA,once,CASSSSSRDSRQFF,TGTGCCAGCAGCTCCAGTTCCCGGGACTCCCGGCAGTTCTTC
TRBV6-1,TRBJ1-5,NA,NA,CASRGHLNQPQHF,TGTGCCAGCAGGGGACACTTAAATCAGCCCCAGCATTTT
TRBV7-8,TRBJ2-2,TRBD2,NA,CASSRLAGGDTGELFF,TGTGCCAGCAGCCGACTAGCGGGAGGGGACACCGGGGAGCTGTTTTTT
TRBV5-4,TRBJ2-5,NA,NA,CASRLQGSRETQYF,TGTGCCAGCAGACTCCAGGGTTCACGAGAGACCCAGTACTTC
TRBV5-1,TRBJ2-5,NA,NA,CASSLLGPQETQYF,TGCGCCAGCAGCTTGTTAGGGCCACAAGAGACCCAGTACTTC
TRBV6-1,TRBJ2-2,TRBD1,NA,CASSGQGATGELFF,TGTGCCAGCAGCGGACAGGGGGCAACCGGGGAGCTGTTTTTT
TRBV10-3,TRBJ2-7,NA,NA,CAISDTLPGPGHEQYF,TGTGCCATCAGTGATACCCTCCCCGGGCCCGGGCACGAGCAGTACTTC
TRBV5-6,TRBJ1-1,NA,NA,CASSFGPMGTEAFF,TGTGCCAGCAGCTTTGGGCCTATGGGGACTGAAGCTTTCTTT
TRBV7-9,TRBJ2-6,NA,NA,CASSLVGSGANVLTF,TGTGCCAGCAGCTTAGTTGGCTCTGGGGCCAACGTCCTGACTTTC
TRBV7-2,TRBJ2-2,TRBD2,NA,CASSLSSGVTGELFF,TGTGCCAGCAGCTTATCTAGCGGGGTCACCGGGGAGCTGTTTTTT
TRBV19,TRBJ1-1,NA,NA,CASTPLWARDTEAFF,TGTGCCAGTACCCCTCTCTGGGCAAGGGACACTGAAGCTTTCTTT
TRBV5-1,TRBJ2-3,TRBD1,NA,CASSPGGTGGTDTQYF,TGCGCCAGCAGCCCGGGCGGGACAGGGGGTACAGATACGCAGTATTTT
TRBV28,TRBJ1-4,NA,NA,CASSSPSQSFTNEKLFF,TGTGCCAGCAGTTCCCCCAGTCAGTCGTTCACTAATGAAAAACTGTTTTTT
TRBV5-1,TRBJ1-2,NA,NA,CASSDATGLGYGYTF,TGCGCCAGCAGCGATGCTACAGGATTGGGCTATGGCTACACCTTC
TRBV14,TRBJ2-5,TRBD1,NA,CASSQAGTGVRETQYF,TGTGCCAGCAGCCAAGCAGGGACAGGGGTTCGGGAGACCCAGTACTTC
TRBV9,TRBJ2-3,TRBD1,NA,CASSVGQGPPSGTDTQYF,TGTGCCAGCAGCGTCGGACAGGGCCCTCCATCTGGCACAGATACGCAGTATTTT
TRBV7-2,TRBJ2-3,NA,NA,CASSLGLLTDTQYF,TGTGCCAGCAGCTTAGGACTACTCACAGATACGCAGTATTTT
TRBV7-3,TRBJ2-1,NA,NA,CASSSEYPGSPGNEQFF,TGTGCCAGCAGCTCAGAATACCCGGGTTCCCCGGGGAATGAGCAGTTCTTC
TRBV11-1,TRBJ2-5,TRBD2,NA,CASSRAVAGGPGVTQYF,TGTGCCAGCAGCCGAGCGGTAGCGGGAGGGCCTGGGGTGACCCAGTACTTC
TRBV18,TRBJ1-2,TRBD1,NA,CASSPTDRDYGYTF,TGTGCCAGCTCACCCACCGACAGGGACTATGGCTACACCTTC